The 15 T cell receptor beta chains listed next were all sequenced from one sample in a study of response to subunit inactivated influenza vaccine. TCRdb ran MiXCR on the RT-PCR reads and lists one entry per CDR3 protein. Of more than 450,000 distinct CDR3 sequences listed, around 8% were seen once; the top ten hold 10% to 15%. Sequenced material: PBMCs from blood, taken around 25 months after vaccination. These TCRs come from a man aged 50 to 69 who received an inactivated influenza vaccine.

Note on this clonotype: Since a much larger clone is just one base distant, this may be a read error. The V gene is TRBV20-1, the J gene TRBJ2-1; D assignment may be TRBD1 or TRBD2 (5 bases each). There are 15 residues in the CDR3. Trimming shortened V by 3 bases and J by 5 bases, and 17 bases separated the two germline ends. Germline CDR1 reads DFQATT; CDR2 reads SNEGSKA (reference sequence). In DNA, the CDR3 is TGCAGTGCTAGTTCCGGTGGGGGTTGGGACAATGAGCAGTTCTTC. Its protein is CSASSGGGWDNEQFF.

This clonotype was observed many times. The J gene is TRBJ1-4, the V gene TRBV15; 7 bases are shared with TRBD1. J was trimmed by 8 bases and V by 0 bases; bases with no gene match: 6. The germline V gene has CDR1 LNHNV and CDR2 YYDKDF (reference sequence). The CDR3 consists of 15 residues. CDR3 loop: CATSRDFADREKLFF. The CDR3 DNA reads TGTGCCACCAGCAGAGATTTTGCGGACAGGGAAAAACTGTTTTTT.

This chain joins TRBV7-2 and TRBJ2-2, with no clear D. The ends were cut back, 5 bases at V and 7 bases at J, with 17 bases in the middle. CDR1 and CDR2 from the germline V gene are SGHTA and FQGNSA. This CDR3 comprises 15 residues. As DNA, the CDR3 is TGTGCCAGCAGCCCCGGACGGGTCGCCGGCGGGGAGCTGTTTTTT. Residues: CASSPGRVAGGELFF.

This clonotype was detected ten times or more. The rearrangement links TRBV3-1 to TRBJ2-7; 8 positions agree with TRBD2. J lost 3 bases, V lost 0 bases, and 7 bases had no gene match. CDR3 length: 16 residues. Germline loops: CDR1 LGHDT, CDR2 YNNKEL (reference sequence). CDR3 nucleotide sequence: TGTGCCAGCAGCCAAGATCTAATCGCGGGAGGCTACGAGCAGTACTTC. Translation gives CASSQDLIAGGYEQYF.

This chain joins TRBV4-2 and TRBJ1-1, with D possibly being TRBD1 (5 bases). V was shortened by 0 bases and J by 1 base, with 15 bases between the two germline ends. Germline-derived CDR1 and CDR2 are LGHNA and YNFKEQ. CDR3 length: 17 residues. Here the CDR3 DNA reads TGTGCCAGCAGCCAAGATTTTGGGGGGGAAAAGAACACTGAAGCTTTCTTT. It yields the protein CASSQDFGGEKNTEAFF.

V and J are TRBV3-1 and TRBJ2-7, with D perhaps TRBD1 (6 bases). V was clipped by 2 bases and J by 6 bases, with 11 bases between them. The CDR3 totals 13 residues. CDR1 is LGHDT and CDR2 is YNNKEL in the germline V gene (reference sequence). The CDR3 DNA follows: TGTGCCAGCAGCCAACTTGCAGGGGCCGAGCAGTACTTC. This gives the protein CASSQLAGAEQYF.

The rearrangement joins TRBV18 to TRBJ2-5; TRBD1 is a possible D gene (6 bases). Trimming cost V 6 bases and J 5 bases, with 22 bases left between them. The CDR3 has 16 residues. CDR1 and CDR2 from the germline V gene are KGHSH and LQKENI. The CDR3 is CASSPSSGQSRETQYF. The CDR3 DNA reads TGTGCCAGCTCCCCATCTTCGGGACAATCTCGGGAGACCCAGTACTTC. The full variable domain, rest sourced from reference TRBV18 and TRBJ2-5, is NAGVMQNPRHLVRRRGQEARLRCSPMKGHSHVYWYRQLPEEGLKFMVYLQKENIIDESGMPKERFSAEFPKEGPSILRIQQVVRGDSAAYFCASSPSSGQSRETQYFGPGTRLLVL.

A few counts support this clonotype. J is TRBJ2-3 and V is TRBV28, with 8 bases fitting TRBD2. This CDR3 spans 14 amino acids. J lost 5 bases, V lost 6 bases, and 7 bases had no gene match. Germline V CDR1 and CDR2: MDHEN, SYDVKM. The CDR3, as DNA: TGTGCCAGCAGCAACGGGGGGGCCAAAGATACGCAGTATTTT. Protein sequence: CASSNGGAKDTQYF.

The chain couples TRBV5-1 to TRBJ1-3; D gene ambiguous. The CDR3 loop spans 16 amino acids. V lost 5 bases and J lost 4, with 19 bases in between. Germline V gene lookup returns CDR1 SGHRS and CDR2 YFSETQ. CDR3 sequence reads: CASSLSYGEGGNTIYF. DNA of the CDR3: TGCGCCAGCAGTTTATCCTACGGAGAGGGAGGAAACACCATATATTTT. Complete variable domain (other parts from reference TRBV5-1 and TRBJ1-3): KAGVTQTPRYLIKTRGQQVTLSCSPISGHRSVSWYQQTPGQGLQFLFEYFSETQRNKGNFPGRFSGRQFSNSRSEMNVSTLELGDSALYLCASSLSYGEGGNTIYFGEGSWLTVV.

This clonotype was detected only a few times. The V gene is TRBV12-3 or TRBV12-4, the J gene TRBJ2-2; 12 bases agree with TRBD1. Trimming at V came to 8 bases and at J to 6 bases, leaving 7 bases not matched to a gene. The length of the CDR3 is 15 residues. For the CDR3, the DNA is TGTGCCAGCCCGTCCGGGACAGGGGGCCCCGGGGAGCTGTTTTTT. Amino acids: CASPSGTGGPGELFF.

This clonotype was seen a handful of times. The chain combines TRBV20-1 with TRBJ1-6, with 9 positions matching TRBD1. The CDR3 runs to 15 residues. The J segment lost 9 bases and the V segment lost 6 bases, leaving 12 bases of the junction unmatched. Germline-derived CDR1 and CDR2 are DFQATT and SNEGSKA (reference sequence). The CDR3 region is CSAPRGTGRRSPLHF. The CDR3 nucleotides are TGCAGTGCCCCCCGGGGGACAGGGAGGCGTTCACCCCTCCACTTT.

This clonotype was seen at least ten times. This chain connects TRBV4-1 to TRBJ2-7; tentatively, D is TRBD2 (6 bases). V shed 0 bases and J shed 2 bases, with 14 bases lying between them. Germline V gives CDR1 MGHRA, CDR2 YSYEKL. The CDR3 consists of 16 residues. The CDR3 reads CASSQDPGLKTYEQYF. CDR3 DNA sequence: TGCGCCAGCAGCCAAGATCCGGGACTGAAGACCTACGAGCAGTACTTC.

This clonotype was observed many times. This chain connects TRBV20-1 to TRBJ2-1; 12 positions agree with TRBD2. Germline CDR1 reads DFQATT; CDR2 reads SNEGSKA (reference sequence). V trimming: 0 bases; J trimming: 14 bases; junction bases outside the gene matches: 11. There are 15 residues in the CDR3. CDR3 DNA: TGCAGTGCTAGAGATCGATTCCTAGCGGGAGGGTACAAGTTCTTC. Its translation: CSARDRFLAGGYKFF.

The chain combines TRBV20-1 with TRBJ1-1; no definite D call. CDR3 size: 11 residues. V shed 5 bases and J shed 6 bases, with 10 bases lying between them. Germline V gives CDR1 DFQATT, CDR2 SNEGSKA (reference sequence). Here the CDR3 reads CSALDHPEAFF. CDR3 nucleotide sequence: TGCAGTGCTCTAGACCACCCTGAAGCTTTCTTT.

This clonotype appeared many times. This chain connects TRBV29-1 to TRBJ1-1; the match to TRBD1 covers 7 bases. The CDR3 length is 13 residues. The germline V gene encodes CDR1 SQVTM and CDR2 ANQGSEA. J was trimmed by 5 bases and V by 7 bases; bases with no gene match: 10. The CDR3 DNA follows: TGCAGCGCCCTTGACAGGGTAGGAACTGAAGCTTTCTTT. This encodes CSALDRVGTEAFF.